These 10 T cell receptor beta chains were all obtained from the same sample, sequenced in a study of OX40 agonist ivuxolimab in advanced cancers. Libraries were prepared by immunoSEQ multiplex PCR; TCRdb keeps only in-frame clonotypes and omits some of them. Of some 77,000 clones listed, more than 70% are singletons. Material: CD4+ or CD8+ T cells sorted from blood, obtained in a trial of the OX40 agonist ivuxolimab. The receptors were gathered from an adult with an advanced solid tumor such as melanoma, head and neck, liver or kidney cancer.

J is TRBJ1-4 and V is TRBV28; D is undetermined. Germline lookup yields CDR1 MDHEN and CDR2 SYDVKM. V lost 3 bases to trimming and J lost 4 bases, with 9 bases between them. CDR3 size: 14 residues. This CDR3 reads CASSFGPNNEKLFF. CDR3 DNA sequence: TGTGCCAGCAGTTTCGGGCCGAATAATGAAAAACTGTTTTTT.

The V call is TRBV7-6, the J call TRBJ1-3; D not certain. This CDR3 has 15 residues. In germline, CDR1 is SGHVS, CDR2 FNYEAQ. Trimming cost V 1 base and J 3 bases, with 10 bases left between them. The CDR3 sequence is CASSLDGSNGNTIYF. CDR3 DNA sequence: TGTGCCAGCAGCTTAGATGGGTCTAATGGAAACACCATATATTTT.

This chain uses TRBV14 with TRBJ2-1, with D hard to call. Germline assignment: CDR1 SGHDN and CDR2 FVKESK. This CDR3 is 13 amino acids long. The V gene lost 1 base and the J gene lost 9 bases, with 10 bases spanning the gap. CDR3 sequence (DNA): TGTGCCAGCAGCCAAGTACGTTTGTCTGAGCAGTTCTTC. Its translation: CASSQVRLSEQFF.

This chain joins TRBV29-1 and TRBJ1-1, with no clear D. Deletions cut 7 bases from V and 2 bases from J, with 17 bases between. The length of the CDR3 is 14 residues. From germline, CDR1 is SQVTM and CDR2 ANQGSEA. This CDR3 is CSAAQAGGNTEAFF. The DNA for the CDR3 is TGCAGCGCCGCTCAGGCGGGAGGCAACACTGAAGCTTTCTTT.

The rearrangement links TRBV7-3 to TRBJ2-7; tentatively, D is TRBD2 (6 bases). The V and J ends lost 5 bases and 7 bases respectively, with 15 bases between them. Per the germline V gene, CDR1 is SGHTA and CDR2 is FQGTGA. CDR3 length equals 13 residues. CDR3 residues: CASSRDGAGEQYF. In DNA, the CDR3 is TGTGCCAGCAGCCGGGACGGGGCGGGAGAGCAGTACTTC. Full variable domain (rest looked up from reference TRBV7-3 and TRBJ2-7): GAGVSQTPSNKVTEKGKYVELRCDPISGHTALYWYRQSLGQGPEFLIYFQGTGAADDSGLPNDRFFAVRPEGSVSTLKIQRTERGDSAVYLCASSRDGAGEQYFGPGTRLTVT.

The sample holds one count of this clone. The chain employs TRBV27 and TRBJ2-2; 8 bases line up with TRBD1. Losses at the gene ends were 11 bases for V and 5 bases for J; bases not matched to a gene: 16. The CDR3 loop spans 16 amino acids. Germline values: CDR1 MNHEY, CDR2 SMNVEV (reference sequence). CDR3: CASLGQGMVSTGELFF. The CDR3 region has the DNA TGTGCCTCCCTAGGACAGGGAATGGTATCAACCGGGGAGCTGTTTTTT.

This clone was detected once. V and J are TRBV13 and TRBJ2-7; 8 positions match TRBD1. Trimming removed 6 bases from V and 7 bases from J; junction bases left unmatched: 11. CDR1 is PRHDT and CDR2 is FYEKMQ in the germline V gene (reference sequence). This CDR3 region has 14 residues. The CDR3: CASSSTGEGGEQYF. CDR3 nucleotide sequence: TGTGCCAGCAGTTCGACAGGGGAAGGGGGGGAGCAGTACTTC.

This chain uses TRBV7-3 with TRBJ1-1; the match to TRBD1 covers 7 bases. Germline V gives CDR1 SGHTA, CDR2 FQGTGA. The CDR3 runs 13 residues. Germline trimming cut 5 bases from V and 4 bases from J; bases unmatched to any gene: 4. CDR3 sequence reads: CASSRQGPTEAFF. The CDR3 DNA reads as TGTGCCAGCAGCCGACAGGGTCCCACTGAAGCTTTCTTT.

CDR3 sequence (DNA): TGCGCCAGCAGATTCGAGGCCTTGAACACTGAAGCTTTCTTT. Its translation: CASRFEALNTEAFF. The J gene is TRBJ1-1, the V gene TRBV4-1, with D hard to call. Trimming cost V 6 bases and J 0 bases, with 11 bases left between them. Per the germline V gene, CDR1 is MGHRA and CDR2 is YSYEKL. This CDR3 comprises 14 residues.

The V call is TRBV5-1, the J call TRBJ2-6, with D possibly being TRBD1 or TRBD2 (7 bases each). Deletions cut 6 bases from V and 1 base from J, with 17 bases between. The length of the CDR3 is 17 residues. CDR1 and CDR2 from the germline V gene are SGHRS and YFSETQ. The CDR3 reads CASTTTGRASGANVLTF. As DNA, the CDR3 is TGCGCCAGCACTACGACAGGGAGGGCTTCTGGGGCCAACGTCCTGACTTTC. Complete variable domain (other parts from reference TRBV5-1 and TRBJ2-6): KAGVTQTPRYLIKTRGQQVTLSCSPISGHRSVSWYQQTPGQGLQFLFEYFSETQRNKGNFPGRFSGRQFSNSRSEMNVSTLELGDSALYLCASTTTGRASGANVLTFGAGSRLTVL.